Below are 24 T cell receptor beta chains sequenced from a single sample in a study of T cell repertoires in cytomegalovirus infection. TCRdb reanalysed the reads using MiXCR and keeps one entry per CDR3 protein. Among around 280,000 distinct CDR3 sequences listed, approximately 10% were seen once. The material sequenced was PBMCs. These receptors were obtained from a human donor in good health (CMV status not recorded). Some clones in this sample may be carry-over from other donors' samples.

The chain has TRBV24-1 and TRBJ2-1; D is perhaps TRBD1 or TRBD2 (5 bases each). V was pared by 3 bases and J by 0 bases, with 11 bases between. Germline V gene data show CDR1 as KGHDR and CDR2 as SFDVKD. CDR3 size: 16 residues. DNA of the CDR3: TGTGCCACCAGTGATGGGACGGCCTCCTCCTACAATGAGCAGTTCTTC. Protein: CATSDGTASSYNEQFF.

The chain employs TRBV7-4 and TRBJ2-1, with 9 bases aligning to TRBD1. There are 15 residues in the CDR3. Trimming at V came to 5 bases and at J to 4 bases, leaving 6 bases not matched to a gene. CDR1 is SGHVT, CDR2 SQSDAQ, per germline. The CDR3 DNA is TGTGCCAGCAGCGCACAGGGGGCTTTGTACAATGAGCAGTTCTTC. It yields the protein CASSAQGALYNEQFF.

At least ten counts were recorded for this clonotype. V is TRBV5-4 and J is TRBJ2-2; D is ambiguous. Trimming shortened V by 0 bases and J by 3 bases, and 6 bases separated the two germline ends. Looked up from germline, CDR1 is SGHNT and CDR2 is YYREEE (reference sequence). The CDR3 runs to 14 residues. The CDR3 reads CASSLEGYTGELFF. Here the CDR3 DNA reads TGTGCCAGCAGCTTGGAAGGGTACACCGGGGAGCTGTTTTTT. Using reference TRBV5-4 and TRBJ2-2 for the parts outside the CDR3, the full variable domain is ETGVTQSPTHLIKTRGQQVTLRCSSQSGHNTVSWYQQALGQGPQFIFQYYREEENGRGNFPPRFSGLQFPNYSSELNVNALELDDSALYLCASSLEGYTGELFFGEGSRLTVL.

The V gene is TRBV5-4, the J gene TRBJ2-5; D might be TRBD1 (6 bases). Between the trimmed V and J ends, which lost 0 bases and 2 bases, there was a span of 11 bases. The CDR3 consists of 15 residues. From germline, CDR1 is SGHNT and CDR2 YYREEE (reference sequence). CDR3 in amino acids: CASSLGQAAQETQYF. DNA for the CDR3: TGTGCCAGCAGCTTGGGACAGGCGGCTCAAGAGACCCAGTACTTC.

This clonotype was seen many times. This sequence joins TRBV5-1 and TRBJ2-7; 7 bases agree with TRBD1. J lost 4 bases, V lost 0 bases, and 7 bases had no gene match. The germline gives CDR1 SGHRS, CDR2 YFSETQ. The CDR3 extends over 15 amino acids. The CDR3 is CASSLGGTDFYEQYV. Here the CDR3 DNA reads TGCGCCAGCAGCTTGGGTGGGACAGACTTTTACGAGCAGTACGTC.

This clonotype has a count of ten or more. The CDR3 reads CASSLGTSGGKETQYF. The CDR3 DNA reads TGTGCCAGCAGCTTAGGAACTAGCGGGGGAAAAGAGACCCAGTACTTC. The chain couples TRBV7-9 to TRBJ2-5; TRBD2 matches 11 bases. The CDR3 runs to 16 residues. V dropped 1 base and J dropped 3; count of bases not matched to a gene: 4. Per germline, CDR1 SEHNR and CDR2 FQNEAQ (reference sequence).

This clonotype was recorded a few times. The V gene is TRBV3-1, the J gene TRBJ1-1; TRBD1 might be the D (5 bases). Trimming took 8 bases from V and 4 from J, leaving 11 bases between them. Germline V lookup: CDR1 LGHDT, CDR2 YNNKEL (reference sequence). CDR3 size: 12 residues. Here the CDR3 DNA reads TGTGCCAGCGGGGGAGCGAGCACTGAAGCTTTCTTT. Its protein product is CASGGASTEAFF.

This clonotype appeared a few times. The CDR3 DNA sequence: TGTGCCAGCAGCGCGGACAGGGGCCAGCGACCCCTCCACTTT. Residues: CASSADRGQRPLHF. The chain uses TRBV2 and TRBJ1-6; 9 bases are a match to TRBD1. Per germline, CDR1 SNHLY and CDR2 FYNNEI. V was pared by 6 bases and J by 12 bases, with 9 bases of the junction left unmatched. This CDR3 region has 14 residues. Filled out from reference TRBV2 and TRBJ1-6, the complete variable domain reads EPEVTQTPSHQVTQMGQEVILRCVPISNHLYFYWYRQILGQKVEFLVSFYNNEISEKSEIFDDQFSVERPDGSNFTLKIRSTKLEDSAMYFCASSADRGQRPLHFGNGTRLTVT.

The table lists this clonotype with many counts. J is TRBJ2-3 and V is TRBV5-6, with D uncertain. The CDR3 loop spans 14 amino acids. Germline-derived CDR1 and CDR2 are SGHDT and YYEEEE. With 0 bases removed from V and 2 bases from J, the gap between germline ends came to 7 bases. The CDR3 spells CASSLGRPTDTQYF. In DNA, the CDR3 is TGTGCCAGCAGCTTGGGCAGACCCACAGATACGCAGTATTTT.

The table lists this clonotype with many counts. The chain joins TRBV20-1 to TRBJ2-7; 10 bases align to TRBD2. This CDR3 has 14 amino acids. The ends lost 4 bases at V and 3 bases at J; junction bases unmatched: 6. Germline CDR1 is DFQATT and CDR2 is SNEGSKA (reference sequence). This CDR3 reads CSATTAGGRYEQYV. For the CDR3, the DNA is TGCAGTGCTACCACAGCGGGGGGGCGCTACGAGCAGTACGTC.

This clonotype was counted only a few times. CDR3 residues: CSALTGGRSYEQYV. CDR3 coding DNA: TGCAGTGCCCTCACGGGGGGCCGTTCCTACGAGCAGTACGTC. This chain uses TRBV20-1 with TRBJ2-7, with D possibly matching TRBD2 (7 bases). The CDR3 consists of 14 residues. The V end was cut by 6 bases, the J end by 1 base, with 16 bases between. Germline V gene sequence: CDR1 DFQATT, CDR2 SNEGSKA (reference sequence).

Notes on this clonotype: This could be a read error, since a much larger clone is one nucleotide away. The genes are TRBV12-5 and TRBJ2-1, with TRBD2 as a possible D gene (6 bases). The germline gives CDR1 LGHNT, CDR2 FRNRAP. This CDR3 has 15 amino acids. CDR3 residues: CAGGLGDSRYNEQFF. CDR3 DNA: TGTGCTGGTGGTTTGGGGGACTCCCGATACAATGAGCAGTTCTTC.

This clonotype was counted many times. J is TRBJ2-2 and V is TRBV5-1; tentative D call: TRBD2 (5 bases). V shed 1 base and J shed 4 bases, with 14 bases lying between them. CDR1 is SGHRS, CDR2 YFSETQ, per germline. CDR3 length: 16 amino acids. This chain's CDR3 is CASSLNGIAGTGELFF. The CDR3 DNA is TGCGCCAGCAGCTTGAACGGGATCGCAGGCACCGGGGAGCTGTTTTTT.

This clonotype was recorded at least ten times. The CDR3 reads CSASSTEAFF. The CDR3 bases are TGCAGTGCCTCAAGCACTGAAGCTTTCTTT. V is TRBV20-1 and J is TRBJ1-1, with D unclear. V lost 6 bases, J lost 4 bases, and 6 bases lay in between. The CDR3 is made up of 10 amino acids. Germline loops: CDR1 DFQATT, CDR2 SNEGSKA (reference sequence).

This clonotype has at least ten counts. V and J are TRBV28 and TRBJ1-5; D is perhaps TRBD1 (5 bases). The V gene's germline CDR1 is MDHEN and CDR2 SYDVKM. There are 14 residues in the CDR3. Trimming took off 3 bases at V and 3 bases at J, with 9 bases between the two ends. The CDR3 DNA sequence: TGTGCCAGCAGTTTCGGGACGACCAATCAGCCCCAGCATTTT. It encodes CASSFGTTNQPQHF.

This clonotype was observed a few times. The genes are TRBV18 and TRBJ1-2, with TRBD1 identical over 7 bases. V was pared by 2 bases and J by 7 bases, with 13 bases of the junction left unmatched. Germline-derived CDR1 and CDR2 are KGHSH and LQKENI. The CDR3 runs to 16 residues. As DNA, the CDR3 is TGTGCCAGCTCACCAAGTTCGGCAGGGGGTGACGGTGGCTACACCTTC. Its translation: CASSPSSAGGDGGYTF. Together with reference TRBV18 and TRBJ1-2, the CDR3 gives the full variable domain: NAGVMQNPRHLVRRRGQEARLRCSPMKGHSHVYWYRQLPEEGLKFMVYLQKENIIDESGMPKERFSAEFPKEGPSILRIQQVVRGDSAAYFCASSPSSAGGDGGYTFGSGTRLTVV.

At least ten counts were recorded for this clonotype. The chain couples TRBV28 to TRBJ1-1; 8 bases are shared with TRBD1. The V segment lost 4 bases and the J segment 4 bases; nucleotides outside the gene matches: 5. Germline CDR1 MDHEN, CDR2 SYDVKM. The CDR3 has 14 amino acids. The CDR3 nucleotides are TGTGCCAGCAGTTCAGGGGGCGCGACCACTGAAGCTTTCTTT. Protein product: CASSSGGATTEAFF.

This clonotype came up many times. V usage is TRBV12-5 and J usage is TRBJ1-1; D is unclear. Germline V CDR1 and CDR2: LGHNT, FRNRAP. The CDR3 loop spans 13 amino acids. V shed 1 base and J shed 5 bases, with 8 bases lying between them. The CDR3 loop is CASGLGSRTEAFF. The CDR3 DNA reads as TGTGCTAGTGGTTTGGGTTCGCGGACTGAAGCTTTCTTT. Variable domain in full (rest from reference TRBV12-5 and TRBJ1-1): DARVTQTPRHKVTEMGQEVTMRCQPILGHNTVFWYRQTMMQGLELLAYFRNRAPLDDSGMPKDRFSAEMPDATLATLKIQPSEPRDSAVYFCASGLGSRTEAFFGQGTRLTVV.

In its sample, this clonotype was seen many times. This chain links TRBV2 with TRBJ1-5, with D uncertain. The CDR3 is 16 amino acids. The V end was cut by 6 bases, the J end by 1 base, with 16 bases between. Germline V gives CDR1 SNHLY, CDR2 FYNNEI. This CDR3 is CASRDPDSPSNQPQHF. As DNA, the CDR3 is TGTGCCAGCAGAGATCCGGACTCCCCGAGCAATCAGCCCCAGCATTTT.

The rearrangement joins TRBV20-1 to TRBJ2-3; D is perhaps TRBD2 (6 bases). The ends were cut back, 6 bases at V and 2 bases at J, with 15 bases in the middle. The CDR3 is 14 residues long. Germline-derived CDR1 and CDR2 are DFQATT and SNEGSKA (reference sequence). The CDR3 is CSAPEGGNTDTQYF. The CDR3 nucleotides read TGCAGTGCGCCAGAAGGCGGGAACACAGATACGCAGTATTTT.

This clonotype was detected many times. The CDR3 loop is CSGGVGGDGGYTF. CDR3 DNA: TGCAGCGGAGGTGTAGGGGGCGATGGGGGCTACACCTTC. The chain recombines TRBV29-1 with TRBJ1-2; 7 bases match TRBD1. Trimming at V came to 7 bases and at J to 8 bases, leaving 13 bases not matched to a gene. There are 13 residues in the CDR3. Germline V gene sequence: CDR1 SQVTM, CDR2 ANQGSEA.

This clonotype was observed at least ten times. CDR3 sequence reads: CASSIEQGPLDTEAFF. In DNA, the CDR3 is TGTGCCAGTAGTATAGAGCAGGGGCCCTTGGACACTGAAGCTTTCTTT. J is TRBJ1-1 and V is TRBV19; a weak D match, TRBD1 (6 bases). Germline V gene sequence: CDR1 LNHDA, CDR2 SQIVND (reference sequence). CDR3 size: 16 residues. V lost 0 bases, J lost 3 bases, and 14 bases lay in between.

There are many counts of this clonotype. The chain couples TRBV28 to TRBJ2-7; 9 bases match TRBD1. CDR3 length: 15 residues. The V gene end was trimmed by 6 bases and the J gene end by 1 base; junction bases not matched to a gene: 7. Looked up from germline, CDR1 is MDHEN and CDR2 is SYDVKM. The DNA of the CDR3 is TGTGCCAGCAGCCCGAGGACAGGGGAGTCCTACGAGCAGTACGTC. Protein sequence: CASSPRTGESYEQYV.

This clonotype has at least ten counts. The chain recombines TRBV5-4 with TRBJ2-1, with TRBD1 identical over 7 bases. Germline CDR1 and CDR2: SGHNT and YYREEE (reference sequence). This CDR3 contains 16 residues. After removal of 4 bases from V and 7 bases from J, the junction contained 14 bases not matched to a gene. The CDR3 is CASSAKQGFRGNEQFF. The CDR3 DNA reads TGTGCCAGCAGCGCGAAACAGGGGTTCCGGGGAAATGAGCAGTTCTTC.